This section outlines one T cell receptor beta chain sequence together with its context. As yet, its antigen is unknown. The sample comes from a study of blood T cells in healthy people across ages. Study results and limitations: Age brought a roughly linear fall in TCR beta diversity measured per million T cells.

V lost 2 bases and J 4 bases, leaving 13 bases between the germline ends. Per the germline V gene, CDR1 is LGHDT and CDR2 is YNNKEL (reference sequence). This CDR3 has 15 residues. A second PCR of about 7 to 12 cycles used a sample-barcoded 5' primer and a J-beta primer mix. At least 2.5 million CDR3-containing paired-end reads were obtained per sample. TCRdb redid the calling of the 5' RACE reads with MiXCR, one entry per CDR3 protein. The table shows over 1,300,000 distinct CDR3 sequences, with approximately 59% occurring only once. J is TRBJ2-3 and V is TRBV3-1; D gene unclear. Sequenced sample: blood. The sequence was collected from a young man in good health. CDR3 in amino acids: CASSQINAVADTQYF. In DNA form, the CDR3 reads TGTGCCAGCAGCCAAATTAACGCCGTTGCAGATACGCAGTATTTT.